One and the same sample provided the 11 T cell receptor beta chains below, sequenced in a study of cytotoxic CD8 clonotypes in ibrutinib-treated CLL. TCRdb keeps only in-frame clones here, not all; method: immunoSEQ multiplex PCR. The sample has around 310,000 clones, roughly 85% seen once. Sequencing was performed on PBMCs, taken before ibrutinib treatment. The receptor source for this set is a human donor with chronic lymphocytic leukemia.

CDR3 in amino acids: CASSASRNTEAFF. The CDR3 bases are TGTGCCAGCAGCGCCTCACGGAACACTGAAGCTTTCTTT. The chain employs TRBV9 and TRBJ1-1; D gene unclear. The V gene lost 3 bases and the J gene lost 1 base, with 7 bases spanning the gap. Per the germline V gene, CDR1 is SGDLS and CDR2 is YYNGEE. The CDR3 consists of 13 residues.

A few counts support this clone. The V and J genes are TRBV5-1 and TRBJ2-3; D is uncertain. This CDR3 has 14 residues. Trimming took 6 bases from V and 0 from J, leaving 11 bases between them. Germline V gene data show CDR1 as SGHRS and CDR2 as YFSETQ. CDR3 residues: CASTPGSSTDTQYF. CDR3 sequence (DNA): TGCGCCAGCACCCCTGGGTCGAGCACAGATACGCAGTATTTT.

The rearrangement joins TRBV4-3 to TRBJ2-2; D possibly corresponds to TRBD1 (5 bases). The germline V and J ends were trimmed by 2 bases and 1 base, with 5 bases remaining between them. Germline CDR1 and CDR2: LGHNA and YSLEER. This CDR3 has 14 residues. DNA for the CDR3: TGCGCCAGCAGCCAACAGGGGAACACCGGGGAGCTGTTTTTT. Its protein product is CASSQQGNTGELFF.

The chain couples TRBV10-3 to TRBJ2-7; 9 nucleotides match TRBD2. V trimming: 5 bases; J trimming: 3 bases; junction bases outside the gene matches: 17. Germline V CDR1 and CDR2: ENHRY, SYGVKD. The CDR3 length is 18 residues. In DNA, the CDR3 is TGTGCCATCAGTCGAGGTTTTAGCGGGAGTGGTGACTACTACGAGCAGTACTTC. Residues: CAISRGFSGSGDYYEQYF.

The chain couples TRBV27 to TRBJ1-1; D unclear. Germline V gene lookup returns CDR1 MNHEY and CDR2 SMNVEV (reference sequence). V was clipped by 3 bases and J by 0 bases, with 5 bases between them. There are 13 residues in the CDR3. The CDR3: CASSFRVNTEAFF. The CDR3 region has the DNA TGTGCCAGCAGTTTTAGGGTGAACACTGAAGCTTTCTTT.

The chain joins TRBV15 to TRBJ2-3; D is perhaps TRBD1 or TRBD2 (5 bases each). V dropped 2 bases and J dropped 15 bases, with 18 bases sitting between them. This CDR3 has 13 residues. Germline V gene sequence: CDR1 LNHNV, CDR2 YYDKDF (reference sequence). The CDR3 is CATSRTLDRDPYF. CDR3 DNA sequence: TGTGCCACCAGCAGAACCCTTGACCGGGACCCTTATTTT.

The chain is built from TRBV7-9 and TRBJ2-1, with D tentatively TRBD2 (5 bases). CDR1 and CDR2 (germline): SEHNR, FQNEAQ (reference sequence). The CDR3 has 17 residues. Trimming cost V 1 base and J 8 bases, with 21 bases left between them. CDR3 residues: CASSLGTQVLSPDEQFF. The DNA of the CDR3 is TGTGCCAGCAGCTTAGGGACTCAGGTCTTATCTCCGGATGAGCAGTTCTTC.

The chain carries TRBV20-1 and TRBJ2-1; D call uncertain. Germline values: CDR1 DFQATT, CDR2 SNEGSKA (reference sequence). V lost 6 bases to trimming and J lost 7 bases, with 10 bases between them. CDR3 length equals 11 residues. CDR3 bases: TGCAGTGCCTTAAAGGAGAATGAGCAGTTCTTC. It codes for CSALKENEQFF.

The CDR3 sequence: CASRFLSSYNEQFF. The CDR3 nucleotides read TGTGCCAGCAGATTTCTAAGCTCCTACAATGAGCAGTTCTTC. The chain links TRBV6-1 to TRBJ2-1; D unresolved. The CDR3 is made up of 14 amino acids. CDR1 and CDR2 (germline): MNHNS, SASEGT. Trimming took off 6 bases at V and 0 bases at J, with 9 bases between the two ends.

The rearrangement links TRBV4-2 to TRBJ1-6, with D unclear. Germline V lookup: CDR1 LGHNA, CDR2 YNFKEQ. V shed 1 base and J shed 6 bases, with 10 bases lying between them. CDR3 length: 15 amino acids. The CDR3 nucleotides are TGTGCCAGCAGCCAAGGTTTTGCCTCTAATTCACCCCTCCACTTT. This encodes CASSQGFASNSPLHF.

This chain joins TRBV7-2 and TRBJ2-5, with D possibly being TRBD2 (6 bases). The germline V gene has CDR1 SGHTA and CDR2 FQGNSA. This CDR3 is built from 13 residues. V lost 5 bases and J lost 0, with 7 bases in between. The CDR3 sequence is CASSRDYQETQYF. CDR3 bases: TGTGCCAGCAGCCGGGACTACCAAGAGACCCAGTACTTC.